This record covers a single T cell receptor beta chain. With V trimmed by 10 bases and J by 4 bases, 3 bases remained unmatched. CDR1 and CDR2 from the germline V gene are MNHEY and SVGAGI. This CDR3 spans 13 amino acids. Ipilimumab, 1 mg/kg, started 14 to 28 days after autologous transplant. Patients received nivolumab 3 mg/kg at weeks 1, 4, 7, 10, then fortnightly to week 26. The sample originates from a study of ipilimumab plus nivolumab after autologous stem cell transplantation. Sequencing was performed with immunoSEQ multiplex PCR; in TCRdb, only in-frame clones are kept and a portion is missing. The sample includes approximately 6,900 clones, around 91% of them seen just once.

The gene calls are TRBV6-5 and TRBJ2-1, with 11 nucleotides matching TRBD2. Sequences were derived from PBMCs, sampled in a trial of ipilimumab plus nivolumab as post-transplant consolidation. This receptor was taken from a female donor with multiple myeloma. The CDR3 region has the DNA TGTGCCACGGGGACTAGCGGTTACAATGAGCAGTTCTTC. Protein sequence: CATGTSGYNEQFF.